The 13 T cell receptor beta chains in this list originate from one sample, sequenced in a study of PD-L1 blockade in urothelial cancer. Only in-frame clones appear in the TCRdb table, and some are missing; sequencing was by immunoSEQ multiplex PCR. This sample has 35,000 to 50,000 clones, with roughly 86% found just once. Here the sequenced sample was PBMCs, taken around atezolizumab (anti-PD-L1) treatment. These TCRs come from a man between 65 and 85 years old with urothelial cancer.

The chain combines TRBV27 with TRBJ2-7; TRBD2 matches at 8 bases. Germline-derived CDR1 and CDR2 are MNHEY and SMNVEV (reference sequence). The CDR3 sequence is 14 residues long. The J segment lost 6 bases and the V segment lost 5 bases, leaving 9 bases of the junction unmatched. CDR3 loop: CASSPSGLPGEQYF. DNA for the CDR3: TGTGCCAGCAGTCCTAGCGGGCTCCCAGGCGAGCAGTACTTC.

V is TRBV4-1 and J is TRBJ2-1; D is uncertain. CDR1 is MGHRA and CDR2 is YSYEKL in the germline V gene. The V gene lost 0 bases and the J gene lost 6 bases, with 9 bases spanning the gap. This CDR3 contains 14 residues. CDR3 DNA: TGCGCCAGCAGCCAAGAGTTTGGCTTCAATGAGCAGTTCTTC. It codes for CASSQEFGFNEQFF.

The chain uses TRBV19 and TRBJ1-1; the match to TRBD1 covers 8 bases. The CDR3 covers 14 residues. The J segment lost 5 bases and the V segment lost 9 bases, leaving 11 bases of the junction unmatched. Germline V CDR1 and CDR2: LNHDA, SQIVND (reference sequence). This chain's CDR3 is CASHHPRGRTEAFF. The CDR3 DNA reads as TGTGCCAGCCACCACCCCAGGGGGCGGACTGAAGCTTTCTTT.

The CDR3 region has the DNA TGTGCCACCAGCAGAGATTCGGCCCAGAGTCTAGCGGAGAGAAATGAGCAGTTCTTC. It codes for CATSRDSAQSLAERNEQFF. V gene TRBV15 combines with J gene TRBJ2-1; 7 bases are a match to TRBD2. The CDR3 contains 19 residues. V lost 0 bases to trimming and J lost 7 bases; unmatched junction nucleotides: 18. From germline, CDR1 is LNHNV and CDR2 YYDKDF (reference sequence).

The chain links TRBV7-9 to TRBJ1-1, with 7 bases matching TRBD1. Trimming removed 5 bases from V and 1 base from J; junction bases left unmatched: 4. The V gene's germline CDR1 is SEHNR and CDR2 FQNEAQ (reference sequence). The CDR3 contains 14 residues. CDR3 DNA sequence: TGTGCCAGCAGCCACCGACAGGGGAACACTGAAGCTTTCTTT. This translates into CASSHRQGNTEAFF.

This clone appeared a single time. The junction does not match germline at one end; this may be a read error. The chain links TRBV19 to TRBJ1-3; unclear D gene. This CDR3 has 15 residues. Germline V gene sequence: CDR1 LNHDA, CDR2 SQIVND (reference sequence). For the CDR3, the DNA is TGTGCCAGTACTATAGGGCCAAGCTCTGGAAACACCATATATTTT. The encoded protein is CASTIGPSSGNTIYF.

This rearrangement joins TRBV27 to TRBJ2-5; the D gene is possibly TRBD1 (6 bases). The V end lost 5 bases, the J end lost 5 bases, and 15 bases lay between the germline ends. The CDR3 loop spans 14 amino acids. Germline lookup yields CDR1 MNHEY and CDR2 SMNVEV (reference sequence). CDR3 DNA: TGTGCCAGCAGTAGGCAGGGGTACGGGGAGACCCAGTACTTC. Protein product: CASSRQGYGETQYF.

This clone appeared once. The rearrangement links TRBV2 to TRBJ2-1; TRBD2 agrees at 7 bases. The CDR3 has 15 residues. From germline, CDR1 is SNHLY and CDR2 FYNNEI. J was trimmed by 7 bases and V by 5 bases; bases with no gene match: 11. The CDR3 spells CASSPMGGNENEQFF. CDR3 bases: TGTGCCAGCAGTCCAATGGGGGGGAATGAGAATGAGCAGTTCTTC.

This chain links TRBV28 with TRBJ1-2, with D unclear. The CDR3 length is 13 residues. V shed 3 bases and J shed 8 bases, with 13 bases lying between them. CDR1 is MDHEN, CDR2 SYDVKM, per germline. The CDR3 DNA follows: TGTGCCAGCAGTTTGGCCGTCATTGCAGGCTACACCTTC. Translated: CASSLAVIAGYTF.

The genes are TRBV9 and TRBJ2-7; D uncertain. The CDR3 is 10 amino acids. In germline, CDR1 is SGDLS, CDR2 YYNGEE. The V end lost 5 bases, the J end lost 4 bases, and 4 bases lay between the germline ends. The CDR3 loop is CASRTYEQYF. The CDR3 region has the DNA TGTGCCAGCAGAACTTACGAGCAGTACTTC.

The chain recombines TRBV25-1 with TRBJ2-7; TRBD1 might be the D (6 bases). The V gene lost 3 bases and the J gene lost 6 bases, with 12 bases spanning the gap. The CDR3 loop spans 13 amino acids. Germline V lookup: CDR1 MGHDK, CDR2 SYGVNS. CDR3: CASSDSGDGEQYF. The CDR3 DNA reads TGTGCCAGCAGTGACTCAGGGGATGGCGAGCAGTACTTC.

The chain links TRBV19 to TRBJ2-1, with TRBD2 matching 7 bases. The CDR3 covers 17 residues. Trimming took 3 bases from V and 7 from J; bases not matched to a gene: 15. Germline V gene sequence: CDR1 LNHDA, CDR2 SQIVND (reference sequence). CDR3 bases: TGTGCCAGTAGTATTGGGCAGGGCGGGGGATCGGGGAATGAGCAGTTCTTC. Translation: CASSIGQGGGSGNEQFF.

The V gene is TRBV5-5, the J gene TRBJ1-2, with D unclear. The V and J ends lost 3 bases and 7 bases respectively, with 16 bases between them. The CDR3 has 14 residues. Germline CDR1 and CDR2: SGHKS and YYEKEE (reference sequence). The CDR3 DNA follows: TGTGCCAGCAGCTCTACGGGTAGGAATGGTGGCTACACCTTC. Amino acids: CASSSTGRNGGYTF.